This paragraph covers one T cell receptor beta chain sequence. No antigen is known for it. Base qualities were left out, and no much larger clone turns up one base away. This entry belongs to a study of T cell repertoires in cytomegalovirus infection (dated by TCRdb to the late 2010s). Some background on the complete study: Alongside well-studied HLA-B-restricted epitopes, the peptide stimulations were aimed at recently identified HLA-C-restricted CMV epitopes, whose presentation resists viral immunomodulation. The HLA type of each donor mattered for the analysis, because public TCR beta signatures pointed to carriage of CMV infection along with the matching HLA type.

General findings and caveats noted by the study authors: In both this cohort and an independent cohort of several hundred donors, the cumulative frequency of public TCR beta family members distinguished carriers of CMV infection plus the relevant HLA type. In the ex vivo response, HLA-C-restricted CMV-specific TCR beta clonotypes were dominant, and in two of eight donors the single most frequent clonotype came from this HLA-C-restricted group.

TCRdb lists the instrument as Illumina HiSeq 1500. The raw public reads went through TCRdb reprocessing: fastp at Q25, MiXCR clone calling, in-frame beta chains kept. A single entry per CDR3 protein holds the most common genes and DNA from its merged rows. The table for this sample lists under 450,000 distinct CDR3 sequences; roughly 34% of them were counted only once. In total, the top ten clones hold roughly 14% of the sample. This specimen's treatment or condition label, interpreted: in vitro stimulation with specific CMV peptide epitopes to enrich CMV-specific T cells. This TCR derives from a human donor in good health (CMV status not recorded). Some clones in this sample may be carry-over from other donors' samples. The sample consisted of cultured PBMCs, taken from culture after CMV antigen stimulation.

The DNA reads as follows: TGTGCCAGCAAAACAGGGTGGGATAGTCAGCCCCAGCATTTT. This is translated as CASKTGWDSQPQHF. This receptor chain uses TRBV28 and TRBJ1-5; tentative D gene TRBD1, with 6 bases matching. Inclusive of the bounding cysteine and phenylalanine, the CDR3 is 14 residues long. The sequence is cut down to CDR3 DNA, 42 bases in frame from base 1. Trimming takes 7 bases from V and 6 bases from J, and the germline ends sit 16 bases apart. CDR1 and CDR2, looked up from the germline V gene, are MDHEN and SYDVKM.